A single sample is the source of the 3 T cell receptor beta chains below, sequenced in a study of blood T cells in healthy people across ages. A second PCR, run for roughly 6 to 11 cycles, used a sample-barcoded 5' primer plus a J-beta primer mix. TCRdb processed the 5' RACE reads anew with MiXCR; each CDR3 protein has one entry. Of approximately 1.5 million distinct CDR3 sequences detected, 30% to 40% appear once; the ten largest clones hold around 11%. Sequencing was performed on blood. Source of these receptors: a woman under 40 in good health.

This chain joins TRBV20-1 and TRBJ2-1, with 11 bases identical to TRBD2. Germline CDR1 is DFQATT and CDR2 is SNEGSKA (reference sequence). J gave up 9 bases and V 4 bases, and 5 bases lay outside the gene matches. The CDR3 loop spans 13 amino acids. The CDR3 sequence is CSATLAGGGEQFF. DNA for the CDR3: TGCAGTGCTACTCTAGCGGGAGGAGGTGAGCAGTTCTTC.

The chain uses TRBV6-5 and TRBJ2-5, with TRBD2 identical over 12 bases. V was pared by 7 bases and J by 5 bases, with 8 bases of the junction left unmatched. Germline CDR1 and CDR2: MNHEY and SVGAGI. The CDR3 loop spans 15 amino acids. This chain's CDR3 is CASTLTSGRRETQYF. DNA for the CDR3: TGTGCCAGCACCCTGACTAGCGGGAGACGGGAGACCCAGTACTTC.

The chain joins TRBV14 to TRBJ1-4; D is undetermined. The CDR3 covers 15 residues. Germline CDR1 SGHDN, CDR2 FVKESK. Trimming left V 1 base short and J 5 bases short, with 11 bases between. CDR3 sequence: CASSQVGRKNEKLFF. The CDR3 DNA is TGTGCCAGCAGCCAAGTAGGGAGAAAAAATGAAAAACTGTTTTTT.